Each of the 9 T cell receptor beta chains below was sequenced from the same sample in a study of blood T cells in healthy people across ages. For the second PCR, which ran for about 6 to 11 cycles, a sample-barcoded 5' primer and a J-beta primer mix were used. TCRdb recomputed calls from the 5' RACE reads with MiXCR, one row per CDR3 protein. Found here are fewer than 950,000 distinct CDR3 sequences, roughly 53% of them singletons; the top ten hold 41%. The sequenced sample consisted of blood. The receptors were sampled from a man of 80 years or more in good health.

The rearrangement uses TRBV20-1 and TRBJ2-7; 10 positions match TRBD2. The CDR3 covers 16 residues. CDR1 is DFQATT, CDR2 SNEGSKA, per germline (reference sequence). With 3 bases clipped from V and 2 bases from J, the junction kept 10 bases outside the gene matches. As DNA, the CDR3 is TGCAGTGCTAGTGAGCTAAGCGGGAGGGCCGCCTACGAGCAGTACTTC. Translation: CSASELSGRAAYEQYF.

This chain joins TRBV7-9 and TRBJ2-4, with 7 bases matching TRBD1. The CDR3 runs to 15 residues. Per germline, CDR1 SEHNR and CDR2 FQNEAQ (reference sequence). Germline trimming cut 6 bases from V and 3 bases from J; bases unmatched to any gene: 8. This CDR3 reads CASSEEGAGKNIQYF. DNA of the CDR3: TGTGCCAGCAGTGAAGAGGGGGCTGGCAAAAACATTCAGTACTTC.

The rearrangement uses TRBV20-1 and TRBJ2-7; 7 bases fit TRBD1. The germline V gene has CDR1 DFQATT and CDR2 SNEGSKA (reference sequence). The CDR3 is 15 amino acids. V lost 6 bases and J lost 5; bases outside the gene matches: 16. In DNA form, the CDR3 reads TGCAGTGCCGCGATCAGGGGGAGTGGGGTTAACGAGCAGTACTTC. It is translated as CSAAIRGSGVNEQYF.

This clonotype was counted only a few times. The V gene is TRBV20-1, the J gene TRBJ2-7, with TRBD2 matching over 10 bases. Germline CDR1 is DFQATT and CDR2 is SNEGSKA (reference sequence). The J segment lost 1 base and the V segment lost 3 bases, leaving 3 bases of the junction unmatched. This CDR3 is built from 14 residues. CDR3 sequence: CSASSSGRSYEQYF. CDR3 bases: TGCAGTGCTAGTTCTAGCGGGAGATCCTACGAGCAGTACTTC.

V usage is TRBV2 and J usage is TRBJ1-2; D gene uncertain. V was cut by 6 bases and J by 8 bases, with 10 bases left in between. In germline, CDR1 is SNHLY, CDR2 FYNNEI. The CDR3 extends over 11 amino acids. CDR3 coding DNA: TGTGCCAGCAGAAGAGAGGAGGGCTACACCTTC. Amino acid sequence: CASRREEGYTF.

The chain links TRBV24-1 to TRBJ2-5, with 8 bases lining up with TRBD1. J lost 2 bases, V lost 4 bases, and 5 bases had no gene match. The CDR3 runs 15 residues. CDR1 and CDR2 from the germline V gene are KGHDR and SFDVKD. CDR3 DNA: TGTGCCACCAGTGACCAAAGGGACAGGCAAGAGACCCAGTACTTC. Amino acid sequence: CATSDQRDRQETQYF.

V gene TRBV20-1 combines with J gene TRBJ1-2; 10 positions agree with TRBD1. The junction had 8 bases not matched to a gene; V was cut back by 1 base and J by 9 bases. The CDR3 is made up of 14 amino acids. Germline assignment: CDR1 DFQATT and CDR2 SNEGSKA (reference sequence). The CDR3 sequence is CSARGLDRGGSYTF. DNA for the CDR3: TGCAGTGCTAGAGGCCTGGACAGGGGGGGGAGCTACACCTTC.

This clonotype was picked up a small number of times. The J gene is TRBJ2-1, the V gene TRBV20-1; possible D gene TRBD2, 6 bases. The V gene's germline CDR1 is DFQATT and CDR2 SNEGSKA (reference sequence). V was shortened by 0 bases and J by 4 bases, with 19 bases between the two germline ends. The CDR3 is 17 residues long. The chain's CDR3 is CSARDRPAGTRYNEQFF. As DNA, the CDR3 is TGCAGTGCTAGAGATCGTCCCGCGGGAACCCGATACAATGAGCAGTTCTTC.

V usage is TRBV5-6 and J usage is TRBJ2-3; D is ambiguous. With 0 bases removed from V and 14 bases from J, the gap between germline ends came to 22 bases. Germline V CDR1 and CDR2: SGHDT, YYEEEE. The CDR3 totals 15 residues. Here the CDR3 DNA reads TGTGCCAGCAGCTTGGGACGAGCCCAGCACAGATACGCGTATTTT. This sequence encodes CASSLGRAQHRYAYF. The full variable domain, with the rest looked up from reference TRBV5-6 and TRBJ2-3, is DAGVTQSPTHLIKTRGQQVTLRCSPKSGHDTVSWYQQALGQGPQFIFQYYEEEERQRGNFPDRFSGHQFPNYSSELNVNALLLGDSALYLCASSLGRAQHRYAYFGPGTRLTVL.